The T cell receptor (beta chain) described here comes from a study of shared clonotypes between healthy human individuals. Study outcomes and limitations: The donor pool, a small one, limited the genetic and exposure-history diversity represented.

As for this clone: The antigen remains unidentified.

Germline CDR1 is SGDLS and CDR2 is YYNGEE. CDR3 length: 15 residues. V gave up 2 bases and J gave up 3 bases, with 15 bases separating them. Sequenced by immunoSEQ multiplex PCR; TCRdb stores in-frame clones only, minus some. This table holds hundreds of thousands of clones, about 74% found once. The sample taken for sequencing was PBMCs. The chain uses TRBV9 and TRBJ2-7; the D gene is possibly TRBD2 (5 bases). This TCR was recovered from a woman aged 40 to 50 in good health. Some clones in this sample may be carry-over from other donors' samples. This CDR3 is CASSVSIVAGYEQYF. CDR3 DNA: TGTGCCAGCAGCGTGAGTATAGTGGCGGGCTACGAGCAGTACTTC.